The entry that follows covers one T cell receptor beta chain sequence. Its antigen is not known. The data are from a study of OX40 agonist ivuxolimab in advanced cancers. Study background: Among those enrolled, mean age was about 62 years (range roughly 20 to 80) and 82.7% were male.

The data were produced by immunoSEQ multiplex PCR, yet TCRdb's version contains in-frame clones alone and is incomplete. Of around 29,000 clones in the sample, 81% are singletons; the top ten hold roughly 30%. Study outcomes and limitations: Which antigen the expanded peripheral T cells recognized is unknown.

The sample was CD4+ or CD8+ T cells sorted from blood, taken in a trial of the OX40 agonist ivuxolimab. The sequence was collected from an adult with an advanced solid tumor such as melanoma, head and neck, liver or kidney cancer.

CDR3 amino acids: CASSMGAGWTYEQYF. For the CDR3, the DNA is TGTGCCAGTAGTATGGGGGCGGGATGGACCTACGAGCAGTACTTC. This chain links TRBV19 with TRBJ2-7; TRBD1 or TRBD2 may be the D gene (6 bases each). The CDR3 totals 15 residues. V was clipped by 3 bases and J by 2 bases, with 14 bases between them. Germline values: CDR1 LNHDA, CDR2 SQIVND (reference sequence).